The 29 T cell receptor beta chains below were found in one sample sequenced in a study of blood T cell repertoires in COVID-19. Libraries were prepared by immunoSEQ multiplex PCR; TCRdb keeps only in-frame clonotypes and omits some of them. The profile covers about 36,000 clones, with about three quarters appearing a single time and 1.5% to 2.5% taken by the ten largest. Sequenced sample: peripheral blood. The source is a man in his 60s with active COVID-19.

The V gene is TRBV7-2, the J gene TRBJ2-3; D not certain. There are 14 residues in the CDR3. CDR1 is SGHTA, CDR2 FQGNSA, per germline. V lost 3 bases and J lost 2, with 9 bases in between. CDR3 DNA sequence: TGTGCCAGCAGCTTGTCCGGGTTCACAGATACGCAGTATTTT. It encodes CASSLSGFTDTQYF.

This clone was counted only a few times. The chain recombines TRBV27 with TRBJ1-6, with a tentative D call TRBD1 (5 bases). Trimming removed 1 base from V and 10 bases from J, with 14 bases in between. Germline V gives CDR1 MNHEY, CDR2 SMNVEV (reference sequence). This CDR3 region has 15 residues. The CDR3 nucleotides are TGTGCCAGCAGTTTATTCGGAGGGGAAGGGTCACCCCTCCACTTT. Encoded protein: CASSLFGGEGSPLHF.

The J gene is TRBJ2-5, the V gene TRBV4-3; 9 bases line up with TRBD1. Germline CDR1 is LGHNA and CDR2 is YSLEER. The CDR3 loop spans 15 amino acids. V was pared by 4 bases and J by 4 bases, with 7 bases of the junction left unmatched. CDR3 in amino acids: CASSPATGGAETQYF. The CDR3 DNA reads as TGCGCCAGCAGCCCTGCAACAGGGGGCGCAGAGACCCAGTACTTC.

The CDR3 here is CASSLVGGSRGYTF. The DNA for the CDR3 is TGTGCCAGCAGTTTAGTAGGGGGCTCTCGGGGCTACACCTTC. The J gene is TRBJ1-2, the V gene TRBV28; 7 bases fit TRBD1. CDR3 length equals 14 residues. J gave up 8 bases and V 2 bases, and 8 bases lay outside the gene matches. The germline gives CDR1 MDHEN, CDR2 SYDVKM.

The chain joins TRBV7-2 to TRBJ2-5; D might be TRBD1 (6 bases). The V gene lost 6 bases and the J gene lost 2 bases, with 16 bases spanning the gap. CDR1 is SGHTA and CDR2 is FQGNSA in the germline V gene. This CDR3 is 15 amino acids long. The CDR3 region has the DNA TGTGCCAGCAGACAGCTTCGAACAGGGCAAGAGACCCAGTACTTC. Residues: CASRQLRTGQETQYF.

This clone has just one count. The rearrangement links TRBV7-2 to TRBJ2-1, with D unclear. Trimming removed 4 bases from V and 7 bases from J, with 8 bases in between. The CDR3 extends over 12 amino acids. From germline, CDR1 is SGHTA and CDR2 FQGNSA. The CDR3: CASSSPANEQFF. The CDR3 DNA reads TGTGCCAGCAGCTCCCCCGCGAATGAGCAGTTCTTC.

The genes are TRBV5-1 and TRBJ1-1; TRBD1 aligns across 9 bases. J was trimmed by 4 bases and V by 3 bases; bases with no gene match: 10. CDR3 size: 16 residues. Germline CDR1 is SGHRS and CDR2 is YFSETQ. The CDR3 is CASSSGDRVAGTEAFF. As DNA, the CDR3 is TGCGCCAGCAGCTCCGGGGACAGGGTGGCCGGCACTGAAGCTTTCTTT.

The chain recombines TRBV10-3 with TRBJ1-1; D possibly corresponds to TRBD1 (5 bases). The CDR3 is 11 residues long. V was trimmed by 8 bases and J by 7 bases, leaving 11 bases between them. The germline gives CDR1 ENHRY, CDR2 SYGVKD. This chain's CDR3 is CAIGGGDEAFF. The CDR3 bases are TGTGCCATCGGGGGGGGAGATGAAGCTTTCTTT.

This sequence joins TRBV19 and TRBJ2-3; 8 bases line up with TRBD1. The V gene end was trimmed by 4 bases and the J gene end by 6 bases; junction bases not matched to a gene: 12. The CDR3 sequence is 16 residues long. Germline-derived CDR1 and CDR2 are LNHDA and SQIVND (reference sequence). The CDR3 loop is CASSTLQGAKSDTQYF. The CDR3 nucleotides read TGTGCCAGTAGTACCCTCCAGGGGGCTAAATCGGATACGCAGTATTTT.

The chain links TRBV6-5 to TRBJ2-1; D call uncertain. CDR1 is MNHEY and CDR2 is SVGAGI in the germline V gene. There are 11 residues in the CDR3. V was clipped by 6 bases and J by 4 bases, with 4 bases between them. In DNA, the CDR3 is TGTGCCAGCAGGGCTTACAATGAGCAGTTCTTC. Translated, it gives CASRAYNEQFF.

This clone occurred a few times. V is TRBV9 and J is TRBJ2-1; D not resolved. The V gene's germline CDR1 is SGDLS and CDR2 YYNGEE. V lost 3 bases, J lost 9 bases, and 16 bases lay in between. There are 14 residues in the CDR3. In nucleotides, the CDR3 is TGTGCCAGCAGCGGACGTCTACTACCCACTGAGCAGTTCTTC. The encoded protein is CASSGRLLPTEQFF.

The CDR3 loop is CASSAGQGNTGELFF. The CDR3 region has the DNA TGCGCCAGCAGCGCCGGACAGGGTAACACCGGGGAGCTGTTTTTT. The genes are TRBV5-1 and TRBJ2-2; 8 nucleotides line up with TRBD1. Germline V gene lookup returns CDR1 SGHRS and CDR2 YFSETQ. The CDR3 totals 15 residues. Trimming cost V 4 bases and J 2 bases; bases outside gene matches: 4.

The chain combines TRBV5-4 with TRBJ1-4; D possibly corresponds to TRBD1 (5 bases). Germline-derived CDR1 and CDR2 are SGHNT and YYREEE (reference sequence). Trimming shortened V by 4 bases and J by 8 bases, and 15 bases separated the two germline ends. The CDR3 covers 14 residues. The DNA of the CDR3 is TGTGCCAGCAGCCCCTCCAGGGAGGCAGAAAAACTGTTTTTT. Its translation: CASSPSREAEKLFF.

V and J are TRBV6-5 and TRBJ2-5; 8 nucleotides agree with TRBD2. In germline, CDR1 is MNHEY, CDR2 SVGAGI. This CDR3 has 14 residues. V lost 6 bases, J lost 5 bases, and 8 bases stayed unmatched. The CDR3 nucleotides are TGTGCCAGCAGCCCCGGGGGGGCGGGGGAGACCCAGTACTTC. Its protein product is CASSPGGAGETQYF.

The rearrangement links TRBV27 to TRBJ2-7; TRBD1 is a possible D gene (5 bases). V was trimmed by 0 bases and J by 0 bases, leaving 15 bases between them. This CDR3 has 17 amino acids. Per the germline V gene, CDR1 is MNHEY and CDR2 is SMNVEV (reference sequence). The CDR3 here is CASSLSGTGFSSYEQYF. In DNA, the CDR3 is TGTGCCAGCAGTTTATCCGGTACAGGATTCAGCTCCTACGAGCAGTACTTC.

This chain connects TRBV11-2 to TRBJ1-2; no reliable D call. This CDR3 is 12 amino acids long. Germline CDR1 SGHAT, CDR2 FQNNGV. Trimming took 0 bases from V and 5 from J, leaving 4 bases between them. The CDR3 here is CASSLERYGYTF. The CDR3 region has the DNA TGTGCCAGCAGCTTAGAGAGATATGGCTACACCTTC.

The chain joins TRBV5-4 to TRBJ2-7; 8 nucleotides line up with TRBD1. V gave up 4 bases and J gave up 2 bases; unmatched junction bases: 5. Germline CDR1 and CDR2: SGHNT and YYREEE (reference sequence). The CDR3 has 14 amino acids. In nucleotides, the CDR3 is TGTGCCAGCAGCGACCGGACAGGGACCTACGAGCAGTACTTC. This encodes CASSDRTGTYEQYF.

This clone was seen a single time. The V and J genes are TRBV29-1 and TRBJ1-6; 7 bases line up with TRBD1. Trimming at V came to 5 bases and at J to 7 bases, leaving 11 bases not matched to a gene. Per the germline V gene, CDR1 is SQVTM and CDR2 is ANQGSEA. The CDR3 is 15 residues long. Written as DNA, the CDR3 is TGCAGCGTTCTTACCGGGACAGAGAGAAATTCACCCCTCCACTTT. Its protein is CSVLTGTERNSPLHF.

This clone came up a few times. J is TRBJ1-3 and V is TRBV28; tentative D call: TRBD1 (5 bases). V was trimmed by 5 bases and J by 0 bases, leaving 14 bases between them. The length of the CDR3 is 16 residues. CDR1 is MDHEN and CDR2 is SYDVKM in the germline V gene. CDR3: CASSVGLIVSGNTIYF. As DNA, the CDR3 is TGTGCCAGCAGTGTGGGACTGATTGTCTCTGGAAACACCATATATTTT.

V gene TRBV3-1 (or the pseudogene TRBV3-2) combines with J gene TRBJ1-1; no reliable D call. This CDR3 contains 12 residues. Germline V gene data show CDR1 as LGHDT and CDR2 as YNNKEL (reference sequence). V gave up 6 bases and J gave up 1 base, with 6 bases separating them. The CDR3 loop is CASSLSNTEAFF. The CDR3 DNA reads TGTGCCAGCAGTCTCTCGAACACTGAAGCTTTCTTT.

This chain connects TRBV7-8 to TRBJ1-1; D not certain. CDR3 length: 13 residues. Trimming took off 1 base at V and 0 bases at J, with 3 bases between the two ends. CDR1 and CDR2 from the germline V gene are SGHVS and FQNEAQ. The CDR3 is CASSLVMNTEAFF. The CDR3 DNA sequence: TGTGCCAGCAGCTTAGTAATGAACACTGAAGCTTTCTTT.

The chain joins TRBV3-1 (or the pseudogene TRBV3-2) to TRBJ2-2; the match to TRBD2 covers 11 bases. Per the germline V gene, CDR1 is LGHDT and CDR2 is YNNKEL (reference sequence). This CDR3 has 18 residues. The ends lost 4 bases at V and 0 bases at J; junction bases unmatched: 7. CDR3 in DNA: TGTGCCAGCAGCCGAGCCGGACTAGCGGGTTCGAACACCGGGGAGCTGTTTTTT. Its translation is CASSRAGLAGSNTGELFF.

Concerning this clone: Other DNA sequences in this sample translate to the same CDR3. The chain is built from TRBV12-3 or TRBV12-4 and TRBJ2-5, with D uncertain. Trimming took off 6 bases at V and 5 bases at J, with 10 bases between the two ends. The CDR3 runs to 12 residues. The CDR3 bases are TGTGCCAGCAGCTTGTCTAGGGAGACCCAGTACTTC. Translated: CASSLSRETQYF.

The chain is built from TRBV12-3 or TRBV12-4 and TRBJ1-1, with 10 bases fitting TRBD1. The V segment lost 6 bases and the J segment 6 bases; nucleotides outside the gene matches: 4. The CDR3 runs 13 residues. The CDR3 region is CASSPDRGAEAFF. CDR3 DNA sequence: TGTGCCAGCAGCCCGGACAGGGGGGCTGAAGCTTTCTTT.

The chain is built from TRBV28 and TRBJ1-2, with D unclear. This CDR3 has 15 amino acids. Between the trimmed V and J ends, which lost 5 bases and 2 bases, there was a span of 15 bases. The germline V gene has CDR1 MDHEN and CDR2 SYDVKM. The CDR3 DNA follows: TGTGCCAGCAGTCTGAGTCCGAACCAAAACTATGGCTACACCTTC. It yields the protein CASSLSPNQNYGYTF.

V usage is TRBV5-6 and J usage is TRBJ2-4, with TRBD2 matching 8 bases. From germline, CDR1 is SGHDT and CDR2 YYEEEE. J gave up 8 bases and V 0 bases, and 1 base lay outside the gene matches. CDR3 length equals 13 residues. The CDR3 DNA is TGTGCCAGCAGCTTGGCCGGGGGGGACATTCAGTACTTC. It yields the protein CASSLAGGDIQYF.

V is TRBV7-3 and J is TRBJ2-7; 14 bases match TRBD2. With V trimmed by 5 bases and J by 7 bases, 7 bases remained unmatched. The CDR3 loop spans 15 amino acids. Germline V CDR1 and CDR2: SGHTA, FQGTGA. The CDR3 bases are TGTGCCAGCAGCCCGGGACTAGCGGGAGTGGAAGAGCAGTACTTC. Translation gives CASSPGLAGVEEQYF.

The chain recombines TRBV5-6 with TRBJ2-5, with 7 bases identical to TRBD2. Germline assignment: CDR1 SGHDT and CDR2 YYEEEE. The V segment lost 0 bases and the J segment 6 bases; nucleotides outside the gene matches: 2. The CDR3 totals 13 residues. CDR3 protein: CASSLAGGKTQYF. The CDR3 DNA follows: TGTGCCAGCAGCTTGGCGGGGGGTAAGACCCAGTACTTC.

This clone showed up just a few times. This chain joins TRBV19 and TRBJ2-7, with D possibly TRBD1 on 6 matching bases. V shed 1 base and J shed 3 bases, with 16 bases lying between them. The CDR3 covers 16 residues. Germline CDR1 is LNHDA and CDR2 is SQIVND (reference sequence). CDR3 sequence (DNA): TGTGCCAGTAGTATAGTAATCGGGACACCAATCTACGAGCAGTACTTC. Translating it yields CASSIVIGTPIYEQYF.